Given below is one TCR beta chain in context. This sample is part of a study of blood T cell repertoires in COVID-19. Authors' methods: The assay estimated nucleated cells by amplifying reference gene primers. Here immunoSEQ multiplex PCR was the method, and the copy in TCRdb shows in-frame clones only, minus some. V, J and clone size reflect that table, while D and trimming were determined from the DNA. The data show some 150,000 clones, with approximately 78% seen just once and just over 6% held by the top ten. V trimming: 4 bases; J trimming: 5 bases; junction bases outside the gene matches: 4. The CDR3 is made up of 15 amino acids. CDR1 is SGHRS and CDR2 is YFSETQ in the germline V gene.

Sequenced sample: PBMCs or T cells enriched from blood (not recorded which). The sequence was obtained from a woman aged 45-65 years who had recovered from COVID-19. This rearrangement joins TRBV5-1 to TRBJ2-5; 14 bases are shared with TRBD2. The CDR3 protein is CASSLGTSGGETQYF. The CDR3 nucleotides read TGCGCCAGCAGCCTGGGGACTAGCGGGGGCGAGACCCAGTACTTC.